This T cell receptor beta chain emerged from a study of shared clonotypes between healthy human individuals. Study conclusions and caveats: Represented diversity, genetic and exposure-history alike, was limited by few donors.

Generated by immunoSEQ multiplex PCR, the TCRdb table keeps only in-frame clones and is missing some. The table records 850,000 to 1,100,000 clones, 70% to 85% of them present only once. On this clone itself: What it recognizes is unknown.

Germline CDR1 SNHLY, CDR2 FYNNEI. This CDR3 is built from 15 residues. V lost 1 base to trimming and J lost 7 bases; unmatched junction nucleotides: 5. V is TRBV2 and J is TRBJ2-7, with 12 bases fitting TRBD2. The receptor was derived from a man younger than 35 in good health. Some clones in this sample may be carry-over from other donors' samples. Sequenced: memory CD4+ T cells from PBMCs. The subset was: CD45RA-negative fraction. DNA of the CDR3: TGTGCCAGCAGTGAAGGACTAGCGGGAGAGGTGGAGCAGTACTTC. Translation gives CASSEGLAGEVEQYF.